Presented here are 21 T cell receptor beta chains from one specimen sequenced in a study of CD8 T cells in Susac syndrome. Random hexamers were used to reverse transcribe about 0.45 to 1 ug of RNA. Each CDR3 protein gets one entry after TCRdb re-called the immunoSEQ multiplex PCR reads with MiXCR. Here the sample spans around 130,000 distinct CDR3 sequences, around 90% being singletons. Sequenced sample: CD8+ T cells from PBMCs. The receptor set was obtained from a human donor with multiple sclerosis.

The chain combines TRBV7-3 with TRBJ2-1, with TRBD2 matching over 13 bases. Germline assignment: CDR1 SGHTA and CDR2 FQGTGA. With 5 bases clipped from V and 9 bases from J, the junction kept 13 bases outside the gene matches. CDR3 size: 17 residues. The CDR3 here is CASSPTILAGGPSEQFF. The DNA of the CDR3 is TGTGCCAGCAGCCCCACAATACTAGCGGGAGGGCCATCTGAGCAGTTCTTC.

The V and J genes are TRBV3-1 and TRBJ2-2, with no clear D. The germline CDR1 and CDR2 sequences are LGHDT and YNNKEL (reference sequence). The V end was cut by 3 bases, the J end by 1 base, with 15 bases between. The CDR3 totals 17 residues. CDR3 DNA sequence: TGTGCCAGCAGCCATGCCGCCGCGACAATGAACACCGGGGAGCTGTTTTTT. Translated, it gives CASSHAAATMNTGELFF. Complete variable domain (other parts from reference TRBV3-1 and TRBJ2-2): DTAVSQTPKYLVTQMGNDKSIKCEQNLGHDTMYWYKQDSKKFLKIMFSYNNKELIINETVPNRFSPKSPDKAHLNLHINSLELGDSAVYFCASSHAAATMNTGELFFGEGSRLTVL.

The J gene is TRBJ2-4, the V gene TRBV7-2, with D perhaps TRBD1 (5 bases). Trimming left V 5 bases short and J 6 bases short, with 17 bases between. CDR1 is SGHTA and CDR2 is FQGNSA in the germline V gene. This CDR3 spans 15 amino acids. The CDR3 DNA reads as TGTGCCAGCAGCCCGGACATATTTACTGGAAACATTCAGTACTTC. This translates into CASSPDIFTGNIQYF.

This chain connects TRBV3-1 to TRBJ1-2; the D is unclear. This CDR3 comprises 15 residues. In germline, CDR1 is LGHDT, CDR2 YNNKEL (reference sequence). The V gene lost 0 bases and the J gene lost 4 bases, with 12 bases spanning the gap. Here the CDR3 reads CASSQDSLTLYGYTF. CDR3 sequence (DNA): TGTGCCAGCAGCCAAGACAGCCTAACCCTCTATGGCTACACCTTC.

The V call is TRBV3-1, the J call TRBJ2-2, with D possibly TRBD2 on 5 matching bases. In germline, CDR1 is LGHDT, CDR2 YNNKEL (reference sequence). The CDR3 spans 19 residues. The germline V and J ends were trimmed by 0 bases and 0 bases, with 17 bases remaining between them. The CDR3 region has the DNA TGTGCCAGCAGCCAAGATCTTTTGAGGGAAATTACGAACACCGGGGAGCTGTTTTTT. The encoded protein is CASSQDLLREITNTGELFF.

J is TRBJ2-2 and V is TRBV30; no definite D call. In germline, CDR1 is GTSNPN, CDR2 SVGIG (reference sequence). The CDR3 sequence is 12 residues long. Trimming stripped 0 bases from V and 7 bases from J, with 6 bases between. CDR3 sequence reads: CAWSVRNGELFF. The CDR3 bases are TGTGCCTGGAGTGTACGGAACGGGGAGCTGTTTTTT.

This clonotype was detected a few times. The rearrangement uses TRBV6-1 and TRBJ2-4; 7 positions agree with TRBD2. Trimming took 6 bases from V and 7 from J; bases not matched to a gene: 9. CDR3 length: 14 residues. Per germline, CDR1 MNHNS and CDR2 SASEGT. CDR3 nucleotide sequence: TGTGCCAGCAGATCCCCGGGCGGGAGTAACATTCAGTACTTC. Translation gives CASRSPGGSNIQYF.

This clonotype was detected only once. The chain recombines TRBV6-1 with TRBJ2-7, with D unresolved. The CDR3 sequence is 13 residues long. The V gene lost 11 bases and the J gene lost 2 bases, with 16 bases spanning the gap. Germline V lookup: CDR1 MNHNS, CDR2 SASEGT. The CDR3 loop is CALHSLFAYEQYF. CDR3 DNA sequence: TGTGCCCTGCACAGTCTATTCGCCTACGAGCAGTACTTC.

The CDR3 DNA reads TGTGCCAGCAGCTTAACCAGGGGGCTATACGATACGCAGTATTTT. It translates to CASSLTRGLYDTQYF. The rearrangement joins TRBV11-3 to TRBJ2-3, with 8 bases identical to TRBD1. The CDR3 length is 15 residues. V lost 2 bases and J lost 6; bases outside the gene matches: 7. The germline CDR1 and CDR2 sequences are SGHNT and YENEEA.

This chain links TRBV29-1 with TRBJ2-1; D might be TRBD2 (6 bases). The CDR3 is made up of 11 amino acids. Per germline, CDR1 SQVTM and CDR2 ANQGSEA. With 6 bases removed from V and 15 bases from J, the gap between germline ends came to 18 bases. The CDR3 sequence is CSVLTRGYLFF. The DNA of the CDR3 is TGCAGCGTCTTGACCCGGGGGTATCTGTTCTTC.

V is TRBV28 and J is TRBJ1-2; no clear D. The V end lost 5 bases, the J end lost 3 bases, and 16 bases lay between the germline ends. Germline CDR1 reads MDHEN; CDR2 reads SYDVKM. The CDR3 has 15 amino acids. CDR3 residues: CASSLVGTRDYGYTF. DNA of the CDR3: TGTGCCAGCAGTCTTGTAGGAACCCGGGACTATGGCTACACCTTC.

The chain links TRBV20-1 to TRBJ2-7; D is perhaps TRBD1 (6 bases). The CDR3 has 15 amino acids. The V end was cut by 3 bases, the J end by 4 bases, with 19 bases between. Looked up from germline, CDR1 is DFQATT and CDR2 is SNEGSKA (reference sequence). CDR3 region: CSASPVPGQVYEQYF. CDR3 nucleotides: TGCAGTGCTAGCCCCGTTCCGGGACAAGTATACGAGCAGTACTTC.

The rearrangement joins TRBV6-2 or TRBV6-3 to TRBJ2-7; D is unclear. Germline-derived CDR1 and CDR2 are MNHEY and SVGEGT. V gave up 4 bases and J gave up 2 bases, with 9 bases separating them. This CDR3 comprises 13 residues. As DNA, the CDR3 is TGTGCCAGCAGTTTAGTAGTGGCCTACGAGCAGTACTTC. Translating gives CASSLVVAYEQYF.

V gene TRBV24-1 combines with J gene TRBJ2-1; 8 bases match TRBD1. This CDR3 contains 13 residues. The V segment lost 4 bases and the J segment 10 bases; nucleotides outside the gene matches: 5. Looked up from germline, CDR1 is KGHDR and CDR2 is SFDVKD. The CDR3 region has the DNA TGTGCCACCAGTGAAATACAGGGGGGCGAGCAGTTCTTC. It encodes CATSEIQGGEQFF.

This chain uses TRBV6-1 with TRBJ2-3; 7 bases agree with TRBD2. The germline V gene has CDR1 MNHNS and CDR2 SASEGT. V lost 6 bases, J lost 3 bases, and 3 bases stayed unmatched. The CDR3 has 13 residues. CDR3 bases: TGTGCCAGCAGCACGGGAGGTACAGATACGCAGTATTTT. Translated: CASSTGGTDTQYF.

This chain connects TRBV27 to TRBJ1-1; D not certain. Deletions cut 2 bases from V and 1 base from J, with 14 bases between. Per the germline V gene, CDR1 is MNHEY and CDR2 is SMNVEV (reference sequence). This CDR3 comprises 16 residues. DNA of the CDR3: TGTGCCAGCAGTTTAATTGGGATAGGGCGGAACACTGAAGCTTTCTTT. Its protein product is CASSLIGIGRNTEAFF.

Here the CDR3 DNA reads TGTGCCAGCAGTGAGGCCCTCACAGGGCAGCCCCAGCATTTT. It encodes CASSEALTGQPQHF. The rearrangement uses TRBV25-1 and TRBJ1-5; a weak D match, TRBD1 (6 bases). Germline V lookup: CDR1 MGHDK, CDR2 SYGVNS. CDR3 length equals 14 residues. V shed 3 bases and J shed 7 bases, with 13 bases lying between them.

The chain is built from TRBV6-5 and TRBJ2-3, with 7 bases that match TRBD2. The CDR3 covers 14 residues. The germline gives CDR1 MNHEY, CDR2 SVGAGI. V was pared by 4 bases and J by 2 bases, with 3 bases of the junction left unmatched. As DNA, the CDR3 is TGTGCCAGCAGTTTAAGCGGGAACACAGATACGCAGTATTTT. Amino acid sequence: CASSLSGNTDTQYF.

This clonotype was detected once. The chain's CDR3 is CASSPGRSYGYTF. For the CDR3, the DNA is TGTGCCAGCAGTCCCGGCCGCTCCTATGGCTACACCTTC. The gene calls are TRBV3-1 and TRBJ1-2; D ambiguous. With 6 bases removed from V and 4 bases from J, the gap between germline ends came to 12 bases. From germline, CDR1 is LGHDT and CDR2 YNNKEL (reference sequence). The CDR3 runs to 13 residues.

The rearrangement joins TRBV4-1 to TRBJ2-1; TRBD2 matches at 15 bases. V gave up 2 bases and J gave up 8 bases; unmatched junction bases: 16. The CDR3 extends over 20 amino acids. Germline V gives CDR1 MGHRA, CDR2 YSYEKL. The DNA for the CDR3 is TGCGCCAGCAGCCAAACTGGACTAGCGGGAGGGCTTGCTCGGAACGATGAGCAGTTCTTC. Translated: CASSQTGLAGGLARNDEQFF.

This clonotype has only one observation. The rearrangement links TRBV7-9 to TRBJ1-4, with D perhaps matching TRBD1 (6 bases). This CDR3 is built from 15 residues. Between the trimmed V and J ends, which lost 4 bases and 7 bases, there was a span of 16 bases. CDR1 SEHNR and CDR2 FQNEAQ come from the germline V gene (reference sequence). The CDR3 reads CASSSSSRDTEKLFF. DNA of the CDR3: TGTGCCAGCAGCTCGTCGTCCAGGGACACTGAAAAACTGTTTTTT. Together with reference TRBV7-9 and TRBJ1-4, the CDR3 gives the full variable domain: DTGVSQNPRHKITKRGQNVTFRCDPISEHNRLYWYRQTLGQGPEFLTYFQNEAQLEKSRLLSDRFSAERPKGSFSTLEIQRTEQGDSAMYLCASSSSSRDTEKLFFGSGTQLSVL.